These T cell receptor beta chains were read from a single sample in a study of cytomegalovirus exposure and HLA in healthy donors. Profiling relied on immunoSEQ multiplex PCR, and the TCRdb table lists in-frame clones only, not all of them. Of approximately 140,000 clones listed, roughly 86% are singletons. Sequencing was carried out using PBMCs. All receptors derive from a woman aged 25 to 39 in good health and CMV-seronegative. CDR3s include the opening cysteine and the closing phenylalanine or tryptophan. D genes are given only for firm matches. Size tells how often a clone was seen (once, few, many) or the class of an expanded clone, and some rows leave it out.

d_gene | j_gene | abundance | v_gene | CDR3nt | CDR3aa
TRBD1 | TRBJ1-5 | . | TRBV28 | TGTGCCAGCAGGTTGACAGGGGAATTGCAGCCCCAGCATTTT | CASRLTGELQPQHF
. | TRBJ1-1 | . | TRBV30 | TGTGCCTGGAGTGTAGGGGTGAACACTGAAGCTTTCTTT | CAWSVGVNTEAFF
TRBD1 | TRBJ2-7 | . | TRBV18 | TGTGCCAGCTCACCGACCGGGACAGGGTTAAGCGAGCAGTACTTC | CASSPTGTGLSEQYF
TRBD1 | TRBJ1-2 | . | TRBV2 | TGTGCCAGCAGGGAAACAGGGGATCAGGTCTATGGCTACACCTTC | CASRETGDQVYGYTF
. | TRBJ2-2 | . | TRBV9 | TGTGCCAGCAGCGTTAGCAACACCGGGGAGCTGTTTTTT | CASSVSNTGELFF
. | TRBJ2-1 | . | TRBV7-8 | TGTGCCAGCAGTGTTAGCCCTCTGGCGCCAGCGGACTACAATGAGCAGTTCTTC | CASSVSPLAPADYNEQFF
. | TRBJ2-1 | few | TRBV11-2 | TGTGCCACCAAACCTCTAAGGCAGGGGCTCAACAATGAGCAGTTCTTC | CATKPLRQGLNNEQFF
TRBD1 | TRBJ1-2 | . | TRBV28 | TGTGCCAGCAGTCCACCGTTGGGCAGGGGGGTGGATGGCTACACCTTC | CASSPPLGRGVDGYTF
TRBD2 | TRBJ2-7 | . | TRBV5-1 | TGCGCCAGCGGGGTGTCTAGCGGGGGGATTGACTACGAGCAGTACTTC | CASGVSSGGIDYEQYF
. | TRBJ2-5 | . | TRBV4-1 | TGCGCCAGCAGCCAAGCCGCCAGGGCGTTTCAAGAGACCCAGTACTTC | CASSQAARAFQETQYF
. | TRBJ2-2 | . | TRBV7-2 | TGTGCCAACCTGGGGGGTACGAACACCGGGGAGCTGTTTTTT | CANLGGTNTGELFF
. | TRBJ1-1 | . | TRBV11-2 | TGTGCCAGCAGCCCACCCCCACTGGAGATGAACACTGAAGCTTTCTTT | CASSPPPLEMNTEAFF
. | TRBJ2-7 | . | TRBV27 | TGTGCCAGCAGGGCGGACAGACTCTCCTACGAGCAGTACTTC | CASRADRLSYEQYF
TRBD1 | TRBJ2-7 | . | TRBV7-6 | TGTGCCAGCAGCCCTAGACAGGGCCCCTACGAGCAGTACTTC | CASSPRQGPYEQYF
. | TRBJ2-3 | . | TRBV5-1 | TGCGCCAGCAGCTTGGAAGGGGGCACAGATACGCAGTATTTT | CASSLEGGTDTQYF
TRBD1 | TRBJ2-1 | . | TRBV5-1 | TGCGCCAGCAGCTTGGAGGGTACAGGGGTACGGTACAATGAGCAGTTCTTC | CASSLEGTGVRYNEQFF
. | TRBJ2-3 | once | TRBV6-6 | TGTGCCAGCAACCCGAGGCACATCTTCAACACAGATACGCAGTATTTT | CASNPRHIFNTDTQYF
TRBD2 | TRBJ2-2 | . | TRBV5-4 | TGTGCCAGCAGCTCGTTAGCGGGGGGACACACCGGGGAGCTGTTTTTT | CASSSLAGGHTGELFF
TRBD1 | TRBJ1-6 | . | TRBV6-5 | TGTGCCAGCAGTCGGGGACAGGGCTCTTCACCCCTCCACTTT | CASSRGQGSSPLHF
. | TRBJ2-3 | once | TRBV19 | TGTGCCAGTAGTAGGGGGGGCCGGACAGATACGCAGTATTTT | CASSRGGRTDTQYF
. | TRBJ2-7 | . | TRBV7-2 | TGTGCCAGCAGCCTATCCGGGACTGCCTCCTACGAGCAGTACTTC | CASSLSGTASYEQYF
. | TRBJ2-2 | . | TRBV6-5 | TGTGCCAGCAGTTACCAGCAGGGTACCGGGGAGCTGTTTTTT | CASSYQQGTGELFF
TRBD1 | TRBJ2-7 | . | TRBV7-9 | TGTGCCAGCAGCTTAGTGGGACAGGGGGCCTACGAGCAGTACTTC | CASSLVGQGAYEQYF
TRBD2 | TRBJ2-1 | . | TRBV12-5 | TGTGCTAGTGGTTTTGGGGGGGTTGGGGTAGCGGGGACCTACAATGAGCAGTTCTTC | CASGFGGVGVAGTYNEQFF
TRBD2 | TRBJ2-7 | . | TRBV10-1 | TGCGCCAGCAGTGATCCGGGGGGATGGCAGTACTTC | CASSDPGGWQYF
. | TRBJ1-6 | once | TRBV9 | TGTGCCAGCAGCGTAGGGTCCTCAGGGAACTCCTATAATTCACCCCTCCACTTT | CASSVGSSGNSYNSPLHF
. | TRBJ1-2 | . | TRBV2 | TGTGCCAGCAGTGTGGCCAGGGTATATGGCTACACCTTC | CASSVARVYGYTF
TRBD1 | TRBJ1-1 | few | TRBV7-2 | TGTGCCAGCAGCTTCCGGGACAGGGGCCCAGCTTTCTTT | CASSFRDRGPAFF
TRBD1 | TRBJ1-5 | . | TRBV7-9 | TGTGCCAGCAGCACACAGGGGGAGCCCCAGCATTTT | CASSTQGEPQHF
TRBD1 | TRBJ2-5 | . | TRBV5-1 | TGCGCCAGCAGCGGAACAGGGGTGTCGGGGGAGACCCAGTACTTC | CASSGTGVSGETQYF
. | TRBJ1-1 | . | TRBV28 | TGTGCCAGCAGCCTTCTTCGGGGGAACACTGAAGCTTTCTTT | CASSLLRGNTEAFF